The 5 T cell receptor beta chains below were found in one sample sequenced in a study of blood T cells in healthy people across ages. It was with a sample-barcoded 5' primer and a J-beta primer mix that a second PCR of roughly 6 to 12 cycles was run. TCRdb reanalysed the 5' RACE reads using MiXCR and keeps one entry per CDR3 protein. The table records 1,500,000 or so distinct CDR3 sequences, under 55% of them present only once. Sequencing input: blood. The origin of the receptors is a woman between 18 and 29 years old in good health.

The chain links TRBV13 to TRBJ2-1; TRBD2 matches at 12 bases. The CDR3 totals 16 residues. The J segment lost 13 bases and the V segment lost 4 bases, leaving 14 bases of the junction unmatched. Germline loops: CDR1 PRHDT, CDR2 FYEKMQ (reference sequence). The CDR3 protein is CASSSTSGGMRETQFF. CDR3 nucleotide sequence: TGTGCCAGCAGCTCGACTAGCGGGGGAATGAGAGAGACCCAGTTCTTC.

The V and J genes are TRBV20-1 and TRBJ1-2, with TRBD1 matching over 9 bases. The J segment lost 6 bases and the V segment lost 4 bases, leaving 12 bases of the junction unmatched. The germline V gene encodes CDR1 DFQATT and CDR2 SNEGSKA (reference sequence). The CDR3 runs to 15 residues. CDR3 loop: CSATLVGTGRDGYTF. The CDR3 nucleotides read TGCAGTGCTACCCTAGTCGGGACAGGGAGAGATGGCTACACCTTC.

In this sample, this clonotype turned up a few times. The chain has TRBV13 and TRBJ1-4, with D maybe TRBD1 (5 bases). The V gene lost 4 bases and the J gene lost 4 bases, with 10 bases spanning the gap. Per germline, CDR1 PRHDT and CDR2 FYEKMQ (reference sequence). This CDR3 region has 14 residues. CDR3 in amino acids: CASSYRDGNEKLFF. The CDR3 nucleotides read TGTGCCAGCAGCTACCGGGACGGTAATGAAAAACTGTTTTTT.

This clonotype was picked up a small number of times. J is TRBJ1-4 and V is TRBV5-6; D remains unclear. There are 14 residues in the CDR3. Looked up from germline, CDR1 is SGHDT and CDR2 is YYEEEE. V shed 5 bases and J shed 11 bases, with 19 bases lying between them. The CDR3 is CASSRQVRSRKLFF. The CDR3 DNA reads TGTGCCAGCAGTCGACAAGTCCGGAGTCGGAAACTGTTTTTT.

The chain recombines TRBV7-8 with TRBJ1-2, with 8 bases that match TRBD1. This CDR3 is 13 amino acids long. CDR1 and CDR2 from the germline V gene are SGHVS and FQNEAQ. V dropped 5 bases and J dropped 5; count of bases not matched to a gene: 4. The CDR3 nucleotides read TGTGCCAGCAGCAAGGACAGGGTATATGGCTACACCTTC. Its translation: CASSKDRVYGYTF.